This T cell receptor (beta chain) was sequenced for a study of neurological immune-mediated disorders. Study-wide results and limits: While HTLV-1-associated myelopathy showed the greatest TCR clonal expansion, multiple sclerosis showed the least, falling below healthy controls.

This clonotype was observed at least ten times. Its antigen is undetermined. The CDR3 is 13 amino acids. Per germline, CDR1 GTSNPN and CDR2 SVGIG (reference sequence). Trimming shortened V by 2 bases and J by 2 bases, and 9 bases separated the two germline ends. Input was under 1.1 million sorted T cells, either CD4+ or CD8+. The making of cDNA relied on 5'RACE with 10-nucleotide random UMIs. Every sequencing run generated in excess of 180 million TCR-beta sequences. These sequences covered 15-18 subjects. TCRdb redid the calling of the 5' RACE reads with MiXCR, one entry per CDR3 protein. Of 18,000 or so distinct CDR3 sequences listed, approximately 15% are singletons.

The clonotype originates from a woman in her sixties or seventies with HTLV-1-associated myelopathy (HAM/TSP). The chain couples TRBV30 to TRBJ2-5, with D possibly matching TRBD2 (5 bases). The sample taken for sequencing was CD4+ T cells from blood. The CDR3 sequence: CAWSRLAQETQYF. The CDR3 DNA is TGTGCCTGGAGTAGGTTAGCGCAAGAGACCCAGTACTTC.